These T cell receptor beta chains were read from a single sample in a study of vaccination effects on CD4 cells after COVID-19. TCRdb's table, derived via immunoSEQ multiplex PCR, lists solely in-frame clones and lacks some. The sample carries about 65,000 clones, more than 70% recorded once. Their target antigens are unknown. This sample comprised CD4+ T cells from PBMCs cultured with HCoV-NL63 spike peptides, obtained before COVID-19 vaccination. These receptors originate from a human donor who received a COVID-19 vaccine. CDR3s leave out the opening cysteine and the closing phenylalanine or tryptophan. Fields, in order: D gene, clone size, J gene, V gene, CDR3 protein. D genes are given only for firm matches. Clone size is shown for a subset of rows, as once, few, many or a class of expanded clone.

d_call: TRBD2
clone_size: -
j_call: TRBJ2-3
v_call: TRBV25-1
cdr3_aa: ASSELPGGSTDTQY

d_call: -
clone_size: -
j_call: TRBJ1-5
v_call: TRBV7-2
cdr3_aa: ASSLVPLGQPQH

d_call: TRBD1
clone_size: -
j_call: TRBJ2-2
v_call: TRBV19
cdr3_aa: ASGHHRGVNTGELF

d_call: -
clone_size: few
j_call: TRBJ1-1
v_call: TRBV18
cdr3_aa: ASSPLGGTEAF

d_call: TRBD1
clone_size: -
j_call: TRBJ1-3
v_call: TRBV18
cdr3_aa: ASSLTGTGIGSGNTIY

d_call: -
clone_size: few
j_call: TRBJ2-2
v_call: TRBV5-6
cdr3_aa: ASSFKPGELF

d_call: TRBD1
clone_size: -
j_call: TRBJ2-3
v_call: TRBV18
cdr3_aa: ASSGQAATDTQY

d_call: -
clone_size: -
j_call: TRBJ2-5
v_call: TRBV2
cdr3_aa: ASNQEVGKETQY

d_call: -
clone_size: few
j_call: TRBJ1-3
v_call: TRBV6-5
cdr3_aa: ASSYSGTADTIY

d_call: -
clone_size: once
j_call: TRBJ2-3
v_call: TRBV5-1
cdr3_aa: ASSLGLTDTQY

d_call: -
clone_size: -
j_call: TRBJ1-4
v_call: TRBV6-5
cdr3_aa: ASKGSRGVREKLF

d_call: TRBD1
clone_size: -
j_call: TRBJ1-2
v_call: TRBV3-1/TRBV3-2
cdr3_aa: ASSRAGGKDYGYT

d_call: -
clone_size: -
j_call: TRBJ2-2
v_call: TRBV5-6
cdr3_aa: ASSGYTGELF

d_call: -
clone_size: -
j_call: TRBJ1-1
v_call: TRBV20-1
cdr3_aa: RARGSGAAF

d_call: -
clone_size: -
j_call: TRBJ2-1
v_call: TRBV25-1
cdr3_aa: ASSEFFSQF

d_call: TRBD1
clone_size: -
j_call: TRBJ1-5
v_call: TRBV19
cdr3_aa: ASSMSRGQGSGQPQH

d_call: -
clone_size: -
j_call: TRBJ2-5
v_call: TRBV24-1
cdr3_aa: ATSDLASEETQY

d_call: TRBD1
clone_size: -
j_call: TRBJ1-5
v_call: TRBV24-1
cdr3_aa: ATSDTTGDSNQPQH

d_call: -
clone_size: -
j_call: TRBJ1-4
v_call: TRBV19
cdr3_aa: ASSISVNGRKLF

d_call: TRBD1
clone_size: few
j_call: TRBJ1-2
v_call: TRBV7-2
cdr3_aa: ASSSPGQGGVYGYT

d_call: -
clone_size: -
j_call: TRBJ1-1
v_call: TRBV19
cdr3_aa: ASRDRGRSDTEAF

d_call: -
clone_size: -
j_call: TRBJ2-1
v_call: TRBV15
cdr3_aa: ATSRAQGPYNEQF

d_call: -
clone_size: -
j_call: TRBJ1-2
v_call: TRBV10-1
cdr3_aa: ASSAGTDYGYT

d_call: -
clone_size: few
j_call: TRBJ2-3
v_call: TRBV7-3
cdr3_aa: ASSLGGPSTDTQY

d_call: -
clone_size: -
j_call: TRBJ2-3
v_call: TRBV4-1
cdr3_aa: ASSQEETDTQY

d_call: TRBD1
clone_size: -
j_call: TRBJ2-5
v_call: TRBV5-1
cdr3_aa: ASSPMDRGETQY